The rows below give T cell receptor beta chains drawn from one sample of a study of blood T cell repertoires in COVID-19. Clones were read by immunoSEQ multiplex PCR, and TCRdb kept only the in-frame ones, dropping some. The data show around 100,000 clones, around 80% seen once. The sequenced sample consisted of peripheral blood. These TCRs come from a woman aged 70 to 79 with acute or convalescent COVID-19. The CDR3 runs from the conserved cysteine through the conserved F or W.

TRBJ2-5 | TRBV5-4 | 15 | CASSASVVNDETQYF
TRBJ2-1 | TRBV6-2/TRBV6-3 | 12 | CASSYSGGEQFF
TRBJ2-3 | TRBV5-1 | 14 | CASSLVPGPDTQYF
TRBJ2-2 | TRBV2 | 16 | CASSERGLQNTGELFF
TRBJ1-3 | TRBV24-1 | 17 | CATSDLGGFDSGNTIYF
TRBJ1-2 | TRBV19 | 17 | CASSILSNRGWNYGYTF
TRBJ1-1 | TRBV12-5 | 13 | CASGPSSGGEAFF
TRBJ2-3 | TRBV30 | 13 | CAWSGEILDTQYF
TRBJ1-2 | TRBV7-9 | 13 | CASSFRANYGYTF
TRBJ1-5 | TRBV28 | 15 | CASSSGQGMIQPQHF
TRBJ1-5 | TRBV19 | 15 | CASRDRGPYNQPQHF
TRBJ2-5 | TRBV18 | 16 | CASSRLSGGTQETQYF
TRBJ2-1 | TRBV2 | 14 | CASKGTSGPNEQFF
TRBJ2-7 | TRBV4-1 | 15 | CASSHDSTSSYEQYF
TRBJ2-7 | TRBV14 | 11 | CASSLQGEQYF
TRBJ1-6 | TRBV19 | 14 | CASSIEGRNSPLHF
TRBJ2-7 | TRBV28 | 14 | CASSFGGFAYEQYF
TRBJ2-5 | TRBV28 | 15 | CASRLAGGRQETQYF
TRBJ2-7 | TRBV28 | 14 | CASSAGTSLYEQYF
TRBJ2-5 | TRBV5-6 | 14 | CASSFGQGTGTQYF
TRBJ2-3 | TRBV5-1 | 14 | CASTHLDPTDTQYF
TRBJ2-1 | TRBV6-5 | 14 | CASSLAGGYNEQFF
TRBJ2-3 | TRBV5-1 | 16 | CASSLDGGGGTDTQYF
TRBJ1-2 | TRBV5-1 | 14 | CASSTSLAGDGYTF
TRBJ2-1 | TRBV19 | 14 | CASSITGGLGEQFF
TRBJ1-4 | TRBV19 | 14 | CASSKGQTNEKLFF
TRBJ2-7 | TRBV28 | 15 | CASSFPTGGAYEQYF
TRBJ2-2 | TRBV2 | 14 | CASKPGDNTGELFF